This note documents a single T cell receptor beta chain sequence. Germline CDR1 KGHSH, CDR2 LQKENI. With 3 bases removed from V and 9 bases from J, the gap between germline ends came to 15 bases. CDR3 length equals 15 residues. This sample was included in a study of PD-L1 blockade in urothelial cancer. Study-level background: Patients took up atezolizumab in 2014 at 1,200 mg intravenously every 3 weeks. Samples of blood were analyzed 3 weeks (second dose) and 6 weeks after treatment start.

Libraries were prepared by immunoSEQ multiplex PCR; TCRdb keeps only in-frame clonotypes and omits some of them. The sample has roughly 84,000 clones, 82% seen once. The rearrangement joins TRBV18 to TRBJ1-6, with D tentatively TRBD1 (6 bases). Sequencing was performed on PBMCs, taken around atezolizumab (anti-PD-L1) treatment. The sequence was obtained from a man aged 65 to 79 with urothelial cancer. This CDR3 is CASSPRAGAGSPLHF. In nucleotides, the CDR3 is TGTGCCAGCTCACCGAGGGCGGGGGCCGGTTCACCCCTCCACTTT.